This section outlines one T cell receptor (beta chain) sequence together with its context. Antigen unknown. Trimming removed 0 bases from V and 0 bases from J, with 9 bases in between. The germline CDR1 and CDR2 sequences are LGHNA and YNFKEQ. This CDR3 has 16 residues. The sample belongs to a study of spatial heterogeneity in lung cancer. Study outcomes and limitations: Mutation tallies in tumors tracked expanded intratumoral alpha and beta TCR counts.

Using its own MiXCR run on the 5' RACE reads, TCRdb lists one record per CDR3 protein. This table holds nearly 25,000 distinct CDR3 sequences, 8.8% found once. Stated time point: sample taken at primary tumor resection. The chain couples TRBV4-2 to TRBJ2-4, with unresolved D. The sequencing used lung tumor tissue, collected at surgery. This TCR was recovered from a male donor with early-stage non-small cell lung cancer. CDR3 in amino acids: CASSQDFAIAKNIQYF. CDR3 nucleotide sequence: TGTGCCAGCAGCCAAGATTTTGCGATAGCCAAAAACATTCAGTACTTC.